The 32 T cell receptor beta chains reported below all come from one sample, sequenced in a study of PD-L1 blockade in urothelial cancer. The data were produced by immunoSEQ multiplex PCR, yet TCRdb's version contains in-frame clones alone and is incomplete. The sample lists about 29,000 clones, 70% to 90% occurring once. The source material was PBMCs, sampled around atezolizumab (anti-PD-L1) treatment. These receptor sequences come from a man aged 50 to 59 with urothelial cancer.

This clone came up once. The genes are TRBV28 and TRBJ2-5; D perhaps matches TRBD2 (5 bases). Germline V CDR1 and CDR2: MDHEN, SYDVKM. The CDR3 loop spans 13 amino acids. Trimming pared 2 bases from V and 3 bases from J, leaving 7 bases between. This CDR3 reads CASSLGLEETQYF. CDR3 in DNA: TGTGCCAGCAGTTTAGGACTGGAAGAGACCCAGTACTTC.

The chain is built from TRBV30 and TRBJ1-2, with unresolved D. In germline, CDR1 is GTSNPN, CDR2 SVGIG (reference sequence). Trimming shortened V by 4 bases and J by 4 bases, and 7 bases separated the two germline ends. The CDR3 consists of 11 residues. The CDR3 DNA reads TGTGCCTGGACCGGGAGCTATGGCTACACCTTC. Translated, it gives CAWTGSYGYTF.

The V and J genes are TRBV15 and TRBJ1-1, with D maybe TRBD1 (5 bases). V gave up 2 bases and J gave up 3 bases, with 10 bases separating them. There are 14 residues in the CDR3. Germline V gene data show CDR1 as LNHNV and CDR2 as YYDKDF (reference sequence). The CDR3 coding sequence is TGTGCCACCAGCAGAAATGACAGATACACTGAAGCTTTCTTT. Amino acids: CATSRNDRYTEAFF.

The rearrangement uses TRBV6-1 and TRBJ1-2; weak D call: TRBD1 (5 bases). Trimming stripped 5 bases from V and 5 bases from J, with 15 bases between. The CDR3 covers 14 residues. Germline V gene lookup returns CDR1 MNHNS and CDR2 SASEGT. The CDR3 nucleotides are TGTGCCAGCAGTAGGCGGGACCTGGATTATGGCTACACCTTC. This sequence encodes CASSRRDLDYGYTF.

This chain links TRBV9 with TRBJ1-3; D is ambiguous. Trimming cost V 0 bases and J 0 bases, with 13 bases left between them. This CDR3 contains 17 residues. The germline gives CDR1 SGDLS, CDR2 YYNGEE. The CDR3 loop is CASSVEVWADSGNTIYF. CDR3 nucleotides: TGTGCCAGCAGCGTAGAGGTCTGGGCAGACTCTGGAAACACCATATATTTT.

This chain uses TRBV5-6 with TRBJ2-1, with 11 nucleotides matching TRBD2. With 0 bases clipped from V and 5 bases from J, the junction kept 4 bases outside the gene matches. The CDR3 covers 16 residues. CDR1 SGHDT and CDR2 YYEEEE come from the germline V gene. In DNA form, the CDR3 reads TGTGCCAGCAGCTTGGGGACTAGCGGGCGTCACAATGAGCAGTTCTTC. Protein product: CASSLGTSGRHNEQFF.

About this clone itself: Other DNA sequences within the sample encode an identical CDR3. The V gene is TRBV5-4, the J gene TRBJ2-2; D not certain. The CDR3 covers 14 residues. CDR1 is SGHNT and CDR2 is YYREEE in the germline V gene (reference sequence). Trimming removed 2 bases at V and 4 bases at J, with 9 bases between. CDR3 amino acids: CASSFAEPTGELFF. Written as DNA, the CDR3 is TGTGCCAGCAGCTTTGCTGAGCCCACCGGGGAGCTGTTTTTT.

The gene calls are TRBV14 and TRBJ1-1; D is unclear. From germline, CDR1 is SGHDN and CDR2 FVKESK. V lost 2 bases to trimming and J lost 8 bases, with 12 bases between them. This CDR3 has 13 residues. CDR3 in DNA: TGTGCCAGCAGCCAAAAACGCGTCGTAGAAGCTTTCTTT. This encodes CASSQKRVVEAFF.

This clone was counted between two and nine times. CDR3 nucleotides: TGTGCCAGCAGCTTGTTGACAGGGGGTGAAAAACTGTTTTTT. Protein: CASSLLTGGEKLFF. The V and J genes are TRBV7-9 and TRBJ1-4; 9 bases fit TRBD1. The V segment lost 3 bases and the J segment 7 bases; nucleotides outside the gene matches: 3. This CDR3 contains 14 residues. Per germline, CDR1 SEHNR and CDR2 FQNEAQ (reference sequence). The variable domain in full, completed from reference TRBV7-9 and TRBJ1-4, reads DTGVSQNPRHKITKRGQNVTFRCDPISEHNRLYWYRQTLGQGPEFLTYFQNEAQLEKSRLLSDRFSAERPKGSFSTLEIQRTEQGDSAMYLCASSLLTGGEKLFFGSGTQLSVL.

V is TRBV4-3 and J is TRBJ1-4, with 7 bases fitting TRBD1. V dropped 4 bases and J dropped 7; count of bases not matched to a gene: 3. This CDR3 is built from 13 residues. Per the germline V gene, CDR1 is LGHNA and CDR2 is YSLEER. This chain's CDR3 is CASSRQGGEKLFF. In DNA, the CDR3 is TGCGCCAGCAGCCGACAGGGAGGTGAAAAACTGTTTTTT.

The V gene is TRBV11-2, the J gene TRBJ1-4, with 8 bases aligning to TRBD1. The CDR3 is 16 amino acids. The trim removed 6 bases at V and 8 bases at J, leaving 14 bases unmatched. Germline loops: CDR1 SGHAT, CDR2 FQNNGV. The CDR3 spells CASRSLWTGRREKLFF. As DNA, the CDR3 is TGTGCCAGCAGAAGTCTTTGGACAGGGAGGAGAGAAAAACTGTTTTTT.

This rearrangement joins TRBV28 to TRBJ2-7, with D possibly being TRBD1 (6 bases). The CDR3 loop spans 16 amino acids. Trimming shortened V by 3 bases and J by 5 bases, and 20 bases separated the two germline ends. Germline lookup yields CDR1 MDHEN and CDR2 SYDVKM. The CDR3: CASSLGTTGYFDEQYF. CDR3 bases: TGTGCCAGCAGTTTGGGGACAACAGGGTATTTTGACGAGCAGTACTTC.

In this sample, this clone turned up a few times. This chain joins TRBV27 and TRBJ1-6; D is uncertain. Germline V gene data show CDR1 as MNHEY and CDR2 as SMNVEV (reference sequence). CDR3 length: 13 residues. Trimming removed 5 bases from V and 8 bases from J, with 10 bases in between. The CDR3 loop is CASSPGVYSPLHF. The CDR3 region has the DNA TGTGCCAGCAGTCCCGGGGTGTATTCACCCCTCCACTTT.

The chain has TRBV27 and TRBJ2-5, with TRBD1 matching over 9 bases. The CDR3 spans 15 residues. Trimming at V came to 6 bases and at J to 5 bases, leaving 10 bases not matched to a gene. CDR1 is MNHEY, CDR2 SMNVEV, per germline (reference sequence). CDR3 region: CASSLTTGGEETQYF. The CDR3 DNA sequence: TGTGCCAGCAGCCTGACGACAGGGGGGGAGGAGACCCAGTACTTC.

The genes are TRBV15 and TRBJ2-5; D perhaps matches TRBD2 (5 bases). Germline CDR1 reads LNHNV; CDR2 reads YYDKDF (reference sequence). With 0 bases removed from V and 5 bases from J, the gap between germline ends came to 10 bases. This CDR3 comprises 14 residues. CDR3 DNA: TGTGCCACCAGCAGAGATCCGGGGTGGGAGACCCAGTACTTC. It specifies CATSRDPGWETQYF.

This chain links TRBV27 with TRBJ2-2; the D gene is possibly TRBD2 (6 bases). The V end was cut by 0 bases, the J end by 5 bases, with 10 bases between. CDR1 and CDR2 (germline): MNHEY, SMNVEV (reference sequence). The CDR3 sequence is 15 residues long. The CDR3 region has the DNA TGTGCCAGCAGTTTATCGCGGGGCCGGACCGGGGAGCTGTTTTTT. Protein: CASSLSRGRTGELFF.

This rearrangement joins TRBV15 to TRBJ2-3; possibly TRBD2 for D (5 bases). From germline, CDR1 is LNHNV and CDR2 YYDKDF (reference sequence). With 2 bases removed from V and 6 bases from J, the gap between germline ends came to 15 bases. The CDR3 consists of 15 residues. The CDR3 sequence: CATSRLARAIDTQYF. As DNA, the CDR3 is TGTGCCACCAGCAGACTAGCTCGGGCAATTGATACGCAGTATTTT.

The chain is built from TRBV11-3 and TRBJ2-3; the D gene is possibly TRBD1 (6 bases). The length of the CDR3 is 15 residues. The V gene lost 6 bases and the J gene lost 3 bases, with 16 bases spanning the gap. CDR1 is SGHNT and CDR2 is YENEEA in the germline V gene. The CDR3 here is CASSARDTGTDTQYF. The CDR3 nucleotides are TGTGCCAGCAGTGCCCGGGACACTGGAACAGATACGCAGTATTTT.

This clone has a single count. V usage is TRBV7-2 and J usage is TRBJ1-5; 10 nucleotides align to TRBD1. CDR3 length: 15 residues. The germline CDR1 and CDR2 sequences are SGHTA and FQGNSA. J lost 3 bases, V lost 4 bases, and 3 bases had no gene match. This CDR3 is CASSSGQGSNQPQHF. The CDR3 nucleotides read TGTGCCAGCAGCTCGGGACAGGGGTCCAATCAGCCCCAGCATTTT.

The V gene is TRBV19, the J gene TRBJ1-1; 7 bases are shared with TRBD1. Trimming removed 7 bases from V and 2 bases from J; junction bases left unmatched: 7. The CDR3 loop spans 14 amino acids. The germline V gene encodes CDR1 LNHDA and CDR2 SQIVND (reference sequence). CDR3 sequence reads: CASTSDRLNTEAFF. Here the CDR3 DNA reads TGTGCCAGTACCTCGGACAGGCTTAACACTGAAGCTTTCTTT.

This chain connects TRBV9 to TRBJ2-1; 11 bases map to TRBD2. Germline V gives CDR1 SGDLS, CDR2 YYNGEE. J lost 6 bases, V lost 3 bases, and 8 bases had no gene match. There are 16 residues in the CDR3. The chain's CDR3 is CASSGPGTSGFNEQFF. In DNA, the CDR3 is TGTGCCAGCAGCGGTCCCGGGACTAGCGGATTCAATGAGCAGTTCTTC.

The chain combines TRBV7-3 with TRBJ2-3; TRBD2 agrees at 8 bases. The CDR3 contains 15 residues. Germline lookup yields CDR1 SGHTA and CDR2 FQGTGA. The J segment lost 1 base and the V segment lost 5 bases, leaving 5 bases of the junction unmatched. CDR3 nucleotides: TGTGCCAGCAGCCGGGTAGCGGGGCGCACAGATACGCAGTATTTT. This codes for CASSRVAGRTDTQYF.

CDR3 region: CASSPGTDTQETQYF. CDR3 in DNA: TGTGCCAGCAGCCCTGGGACAGACACTCAAGAGACCCAGTACTTC. The chain combines TRBV5-4 with TRBJ2-5, with 7 positions matching TRBD1. With V trimmed by 4 bases and J by 2 bases, 8 bases remained unmatched. Germline V gives CDR1 SGHNT, CDR2 YYREEE (reference sequence). The CDR3 has 15 residues.

This chain connects TRBV5-6 to TRBJ2-1; D possibly corresponds to TRBD2 (6 bases). The CDR3 consists of 12 residues. The V and J ends lost 4 bases and 7 bases respectively, with 9 bases between them. Germline V lookup: CDR1 SGHDT, CDR2 YYEEEE. CDR3 nucleotides: TGTGCCAGCAGCCAAGGAGGGAATGAGCAGTTCTTC. This sequence encodes CASSQGGNEQFF.

This clone was detected once. V gene TRBV7-9 combines with J gene TRBJ1-5; D not resolved. Trimming removed 7 bases at V and 2 bases at J, with 15 bases between. The CDR3 length is 15 residues. In germline, CDR1 is SEHNR, CDR2 FQNEAQ (reference sequence). CDR3 in DNA: TGTGCCAGCAACGAAGCTGGGGAGGGCAATCAGCCCCAGCATTTT. This sequence encodes CASNEAGEGNQPQHF. The variable domain in full, completed from reference TRBV7-9 and TRBJ1-5, reads DTGVSQNPRHKITKRGQNVTFRCDPISEHNRLYWYRQTLGQGPEFLTYFQNEAQLEKSRLLSDRFSAERPKGSFSTLEIQRTEQGDSAMYLCASNEAGEGNQPQHFGDGTRLSIL.

This chain links TRBV18 with TRBJ2-7; 7 bases are a match to TRBD2. CDR1 KGHSH and CDR2 LQKENI come from the germline V gene. The length of the CDR3 is 15 residues. J was trimmed by 3 bases and V by 0 bases; bases with no gene match: 5. The CDR3 loop reads CASSPPAGVVYEQYF. In DNA, the CDR3 is TGTGCCAGCTCACCACCGGCGGGAGTAGTCTACGAGCAGTACTTC.

This clone has just a few counts. J is TRBJ1-3 and V is TRBV7-6; TRBD1 matches at 8 bases. The junction had 14 bases not matched to a gene; V was cut back by 4 bases and J by 0 bases. Germline V lookup: CDR1 SGHVS, CDR2 FNYEAQ. The CDR3 has 19 residues. DNA for the CDR3: TGTGCCAGCAGCTCCCAGGGGGCTGGACTGGCCCCCTCTGGAAACACCATATATTTT. This gives the protein CASSSQGAGLAPSGNTIYF.

The chain carries TRBV5-1 and TRBJ1-1; a possible D gene is TRBD1 (6 bases). Trimming removed 3 bases at V and 0 bases at J, with 9 bases between. From germline, CDR1 is SGHRS and CDR2 YFSETQ. The CDR3 spans 14 residues. CDR3 sequence reads: CASSSQGLNTEAFF. CDR3 sequence (DNA): TGCGCCAGCAGCTCTCAGGGGTTGAACACTGAAGCTTTCTTT.

The V gene is TRBV10-2, the J gene TRBJ2-1, with TRBD2 matching 10 bases. The length of the CDR3 is 13 residues. The germline V gene encodes CDR1 WSHSY and CDR2 SAAADI. The V and J ends lost 5 bases and 12 bases, in that order; junction bases with no gene match: 7. In DNA form, the CDR3 reads TGCGCCAGCAGTAGCGGGGGGGCCGTGGGGCAGTTCTTC. This codes for CASSSGGAVGQFF.

This clone is a singleton in its sample. The chain has TRBV30 and TRBJ1-5; D is uncertain. The CDR3 covers 12 residues. Germline values: CDR1 GTSNPN, CDR2 SVGIG (reference sequence). Trimming removed 4 bases at V and 7 bases at J, with 11 bases between. CDR3 DNA sequence: TGTGCCTGGAACCGGGGTCAACAGCCCCAGCATTTT. Residues: CAWNRGQQPQHF.

The gene calls are TRBV28 and TRBJ1-2; TRBD1 is a possible D gene (6 bases). CDR1 and CDR2 (germline): MDHEN, SYDVKM. The CDR3 consists of 15 residues. The germline V and J ends were trimmed by 5 bases and 4 bases, with 17 bases remaining between them. This CDR3 reads CASSGARGRTYGYTF. The CDR3 DNA reads TGTGCCAGCAGTGGGGCCAGGGGACGGACCTATGGCTACACCTTC.

The V and J genes are TRBV11-2 and TRBJ1-1; 9 nucleotides align to TRBD1. After removal of 5 bases from V and 0 bases from J, the junction contained 4 bases not matched to a gene. Germline loops: CDR1 SGHAT, CDR2 FQNNGV. The CDR3 is 15 residues long. The DNA for the CDR3 is TGTGCCAGCAGCACCGGACAGGGGATGAACACTGAAGCTTTCTTT. This codes for CASSTGQGMNTEAFF.